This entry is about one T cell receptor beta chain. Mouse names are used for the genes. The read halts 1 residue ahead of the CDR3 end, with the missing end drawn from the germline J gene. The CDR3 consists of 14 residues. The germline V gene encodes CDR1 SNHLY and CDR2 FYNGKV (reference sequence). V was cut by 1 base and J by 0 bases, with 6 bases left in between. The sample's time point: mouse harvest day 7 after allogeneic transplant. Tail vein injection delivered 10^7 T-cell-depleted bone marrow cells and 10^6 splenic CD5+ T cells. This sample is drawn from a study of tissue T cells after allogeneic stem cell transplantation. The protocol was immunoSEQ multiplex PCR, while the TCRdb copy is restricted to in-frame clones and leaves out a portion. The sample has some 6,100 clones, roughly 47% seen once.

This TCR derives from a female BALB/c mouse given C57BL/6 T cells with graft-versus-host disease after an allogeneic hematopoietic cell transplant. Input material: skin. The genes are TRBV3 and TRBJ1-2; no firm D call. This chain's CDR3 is CASSLEGANSDYTF. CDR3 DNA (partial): TGTGCCAGCAGCTTAGAAGGAGCAAACTCCGACTACACC.